The rows below give T cell receptor beta chains drawn from one sample of a study of blood T cell repertoires in COVID-19. Sequenced by immunoSEQ multiplex PCR; TCRdb stores in-frame clones only, minus some. The profile shows roughly 400,000 clones, 70% to 90% of them singletons. Specimen: peripheral blood. The receptors derive from an older woman with COVID-19, enrolled during active disease. Both conserved end residues are part of each CDR3. A D gene is named only where the DNA matches it firmly. The listing skips clone size in some rows; elsewhere it reads once, few, many or a size class.

clone_size	v_call	j_call	d_call	cdr3_nt	cdr3_aa
NA	TRBV18	TRBJ2-7	TRBD2	TGTGCCAGCTCACCTGTTGCCATACTAGCGGGGGGACACTACGAGCAGTACTTC	CASSPVAILAGGHYEQYF
NA	TRBV29-1	TRBJ1-2	TRBD1	TGCAGCGTTCCGGGACAGACGAACTATGGCTACACCTTC	CSVPGQTNYGYTF
NA	TRBV6-5	TRBJ1-2	TRBD1	TGTGCCAGCAGTTCAAATCTGCTCGGGACAGGCAGTGGCTACACCTTC	CASSSNLLGTGSGYTF
NA	TRBV3-1/TRBV3-2	TRBJ1-6	NA	TGTGCCAGCAGCTTGGACAGCTCCACCTCACCCCTCCACTTT	CASSLDSSTSPLHF
NA	TRBV5-1	TRBJ1-2	NA	TGCGCCAGCAGCTTGGGCCTACTTAACTATGGCTACACCTTC	CASSLGLLNYGYTF
NA	TRBV19	TRBJ2-1	NA	TGTGCCAGTACCAAGTCGGGAAGACCCGGATCTCGCAATGAGCAGTTCTTC	CASTKSGRPGSRNEQFF
once	TRBV30	TRBJ2-1	NA	TGTGCCTGGAGTGAAGGGAGCTCCTACAATGAGCAGTTCTTC	CAWSEGSSYNEQFF
NA	TRBV5-1	TRBJ1-2	NA	TGCGCCAGCAGCTTGAACAGGCCTCCAGACTATGGCTACACCTTC	CASSLNRPPDYGYTF
NA	TRBV11-2	TRBJ1-5	TRBD1	TGTGCCAGCAGCTCCACGGGGACAGCTAATCAGCCCCAGCATTTT	CASSSTGTANQPQHF
NA	TRBV5-1	TRBJ2-3	NA	TGCGCCAGCAGCTTGAACAGGGGGGGAGATACGCAGTATTTT	CASSLNRGGDTQYF
NA	TRBV18	TRBJ1-6	TRBD1	TGTGCCAGCTCACTCGACAGGGGTGATTCACCCCTCCACTTT	CASSLDRGDSPLHF
NA	TRBV12-5	TRBJ1-4	NA	TGTGCTTCCGTGATGGACTCCAATGAAAAACTGTTTTTT	CASVMDSNEKLFF
NA	TRBV6-1	TRBJ1-1	NA	TGTGCCAGCAGTGAAGTTAGAAACACTGAAGCTTTCTTT	CASSEVRNTEAFF
NA	TRBV6-1	TRBJ2-3	NA	TGTGCCAGCAGTGACCCGGGACTTATGACAGATACGCAGTATTTT	CASSDPGLMTDTQYF
NA	TRBV6-5	TRBJ2-7	NA	TGTGCCAGCAGTTACGACAGGCACTACGAGCAGTACTTC	CASSYDRHYEQYF